The 29 T cell receptor beta chains listed next were all sequenced from one sample in a study of cytomegalovirus exposure and HLA in healthy donors. Primers included in the PCR were 60 Vbeta and 13 Jbeta primers. Some clones are missing from TCRdb's copy, which holds only in-frame ones; the method was immunoSEQ multiplex PCR. The data hold about 160,000 clones, with about three quarters observed a single time. The sample was PBMCs. These TCRs come from a female donor in good health and CMV-seronegative.

The chain recombines TRBV2 with TRBJ1-5; 7 nucleotides agree with TRBD1. The V gene end was trimmed by 3 bases and the J gene end by 11 bases; junction bases not matched to a gene: 10. The germline V gene has CDR1 SNHLY and CDR2 FYNNEI. This CDR3 has 14 residues. For the CDR3, the DNA is TGTGCCAGCAGTGAGGGCCAGGGGGTATGGGCCCAGCATTTT. Translating gives CASSEGQGVWAQHF. The full variable domain, rest sourced from reference TRBV2 and TRBJ1-5, is EPEVTQTPSHQVTQMGQEVILRCVPISNHLYFYWYRQILGQKVEFLVSFYNNEISEKSEIFDDQFSVERPDGSNFTLKIRSTKLEDSAMYFCASSEGQGVWAQHFGDGTRLSIL.

V and J are TRBV19 and TRBJ2-1; TRBD1 matches at 9 bases. CDR3 size: 17 residues. Unmatched junction bases numbered 19, after V lost 11 bases and J lost 5 bases. Germline V gene lookup returns CDR1 LNHDA and CDR2 SQIVND (reference sequence). The CDR3, as DNA: TGTGCCGCCTCCAGAGGGACAGGGTATTCAGGGGACAATGAGCAGTTCTTC. Translation: CAASRGTGYSGDNEQFF.

The gene calls are TRBV6-5 and TRBJ2-3; D possibly corresponds to TRBD2 (6 bases). Germline assignment: CDR1 MNHEY and CDR2 SVGAGI. Trimming pared 4 bases from V and 3 bases from J, leaving 14 bases between. This CDR3 is 15 amino acids long. The CDR3, as DNA: TGTGCCAGCAGTTTGAGCGGGCGCGGGACAGATACGCAGTATTTT. Translating it yields CASSLSGRGTDTQYF.

CDR3 amino acids: CASSKRTETNYGYTF. CDR3 bases: TGTGCCAGCAGCAAACGGACAGAGACTAACTATGGCTACACCTTC. V and J are TRBV7-9 and TRBJ1-2; possibly TRBD1 for D (6 bases). Germline V CDR1 and CDR2: SEHNR, FQNEAQ (reference sequence). The V and J ends lost 5 bases and 0 bases respectively, with 13 bases between them. The CDR3 is 15 amino acids.

The CDR3 loop reads CASSSGTGSSYGYTF. The CDR3 DNA reads as TGCGCCAGCAGCTCGGGGACAGGGTCCAGCTATGGCTACACCTTC. This chain joins TRBV5-1 and TRBJ1-2; TRBD1 agrees at 9 bases. Germline CDR1 reads SGHRS; CDR2 reads YFSETQ. The junction had 7 bases not matched to a gene; V was cut back by 3 bases and J by 4 bases. The CDR3 consists of 15 residues.

The V gene is TRBV18, the J gene TRBJ2-3; 12 nucleotides line up with TRBD1. Looked up from germline, CDR1 is KGHSH and CDR2 is LQKENI. The CDR3 extends over 16 amino acids. J lost 2 bases, V lost 6 bases, and 6 bases had no gene match. CDR3 in amino acids: CASSAGTGGDTDTQYF. DNA of the CDR3: TGTGCCAGCTCGGCGGGGACAGGGGGCGACACAGATACGCAGTATTTT.

This clone was found a few times. V gene TRBV13 combines with J gene TRBJ1-2; 10 bases agree with TRBD1. The germline V gene encodes CDR1 PRHDT and CDR2 FYEKMQ (reference sequence). V was clipped by 0 bases and J by 5 bases; unmatched bases: 3. The length of the CDR3 is 15 residues. This chain's CDR3 is CASSLGGTGVYGYTF. The CDR3 nucleotides are TGTGCCAGCAGCTTAGGTGGGACAGGGGTTTATGGCTACACCTTC.

This chain connects TRBV21-1 to TRBJ1-3; TRBD1, the table's D call, was not compared with the DNA. TRBV21-1 is noted as a pseudogene. CDR3 length: 19 amino acids. In DNA form, the CDR3 reads TGTGCCAGCAGCAAACGGGACAGGGGGTACAAGAGCTCTGGAAACACCATATATTTT. Protein: CASSKRDRGYKSSGNTIYF.

V gene TRBV11-3 combines with J gene TRBJ2-7; 14 bases agree with TRBD2. The trim removed 5 bases at V and 0 bases at J, leaving 12 bases unmatched. The CDR3 sequence is 19 residues long. Germline V gene lookup returns CDR1 SGHNT and CDR2 YENEEA. CDR3 in amino acids: CASSPTGLAGAANSYEQYF. CDR3 bases: TGTGCCAGCAGCCCCACGGGACTAGCGGGAGCAGCGAACTCCTACGAGCAGTACTTC. The entire variable domain, with the rest obtained from reference TRBV11-3 and TRBJ2-7, is as follows: EAGVVQSPRYKIIEKKQPVAFWCNPISGHNTLYWYLQNLGQGPELLIRYENEEAVDDSQLPKDRFSAERLKGVDSTLKIQPAELGDSAVYLCASSPTGLAGAANSYEQYFGPGTRLTVT.

The chain carries TRBV7-9 and TRBJ1-2; D is possibly TRBD1 (6 bases). CDR1 and CDR2 (germline): SEHNR, FQNEAQ (reference sequence). V was cut by 1 base and J by 7 bases, with 13 bases left in between. CDR3 length: 14 residues. CDR3 sequence reads: CASSLGGHWTGYTF. CDR3 bases: TGTGCCAGCAGCTTAGGGGGACATTGGACTGGCTACACCTTC.

The chain couples TRBV11-3 to TRBJ2-7; D is perhaps TRBD1 (6 bases). With 3 bases removed from V and 6 bases from J, the gap between germline ends came to 12 bases. Germline V CDR1 and CDR2: SGHNT, YENEEA. This CDR3 contains 13 residues. CDR3 residues: CASSFSTGSEQYF. In DNA form, the CDR3 reads TGTGCCAGCAGCTTCTCCACAGGGAGCGAGCAGTACTTC. The entire variable domain, with the rest obtained from reference TRBV11-3 and TRBJ2-7, is as follows: EAGVVQSPRYKIIEKKQPVAFWCNPISGHNTLYWYLQNLGQGPELLIRYENEEAVDDSQLPKDRFSAERLKGVDSTLKIQPAELGDSAVYLCASSFSTGSEQYFGPGTRLTVT.

This clone was seen just once. The sample carries other DNA sequences with the same CDR3. The genes are TRBV30 and TRBJ2-5, with 9 bases that match TRBD1. Germline CDR1 reads GTSNPN; CDR2 reads SVGIG (reference sequence). The CDR3 covers 13 residues. V trimming: 2 bases; J trimming: 4 bases; junction bases outside the gene matches: 2. The CDR3 sequence: CAWSTGGAETQYF. The CDR3 coding sequence is TGTGCCTGGAGTACAGGGGGCGCAGAGACCCAGTACTTC.

This chain uses TRBV30 with TRBJ2-3; D possibly corresponds to TRBD1 (6 bases). V lost 0 bases to trimming and J lost 2 bases, with 9 bases between them. The germline gives CDR1 GTSNPN, CDR2 SVGIG (reference sequence). CDR3 length: 14 residues. CDR3 DNA sequence: TGTGCCTGGAGTGTACAGGGTTCCACAGATACGCAGTATTTT. This encodes CAWSVQGSTDTQYF.

The chain has TRBV10-3 and TRBJ2-7; D is perhaps TRBD2 (5 bases). The germline V gene encodes CDR1 ENHRY and CDR2 SYGVKD. This CDR3 has 14 residues. V lost 3 bases and J 3 bases, leaving 12 bases between the germline ends. The CDR3 spells CAISDNSGIYEQYF. The CDR3 nucleotides are TGTGCCATCAGTGACAACAGCGGCATCTACGAGCAGTACTTC.

The chain couples TRBV5-1 to TRBJ2-7; 9 nucleotides match TRBD2. J gave up 3 bases and V 3 bases, and 10 bases lay outside the gene matches. CDR1 and CDR2 (germline): SGHRS, YFSETQ. The CDR3 extends over 16 amino acids. Here the CDR3 reads CASSWGETSGLYEQYF. Here the CDR3 DNA reads TGCGCCAGCAGCTGGGGCGAGACTAGCGGCCTCTACGAGCAGTACTTC.

On this clone: Without the conserved terminal phenylalanine or tryptophan, this CDR3 likely stems from a read error. This chain uses TRBV2 with TRBJ1-2, with TRBD1 matching over 7 bases. Germline V gene lookup returns CDR1 SNHLY and CDR2 FYNNEI. The V segment lost 5 bases and the J segment 2 bases; nucleotides outside the gene matches: 5. CDR3 size: 14 residues. The chain's CDR3 is CASSHPGQNYGYTL. In nucleotides, the CDR3 is TGTGCCAGCAGTCACCCGGGACAGAACTATGGCTACACCCTC.

The CDR3 is CASSGGLAGVTRGTDTQYF. CDR3 in DNA: TGCGCCAGCAGCGGAGGACTAGCGGGGGTCACTCGGGGCACAGATACGCAGTATTTT. J is TRBJ2-3 and V is TRBV5-1; 13 bases match TRBD2. Germline CDR1 is SGHRS and CDR2 is YFSETQ. V trimming: 4 bases; J trimming: 1 base; junction bases outside the gene matches: 12. This CDR3 region has 19 residues.

V and J are TRBV2 and TRBJ1-1, with a possible D match to TRBD1 (5 bases). The CDR3 spans 14 residues. Trimming cost V 7 bases and J 0 bases, with 12 bases left between them. CDR1 is SNHLY, CDR2 FYNNEI, per germline. The CDR3 here is CASMPQGLNTEAFF. The CDR3 DNA sequence: TGTGCCAGCATGCCTCAGGGATTGAACACTGAAGCTTTCTTT.

The chain uses TRBV7-8 and TRBJ2-1; 8 nucleotides align to TRBD2. With 5 bases clipped from V and 8 bases from J, the junction kept 14 bases outside the gene matches. The germline V gene encodes CDR1 SGHVS and CDR2 FQNEAQ. The CDR3 extends over 16 amino acids. For the CDR3, the DNA is TGTGCCAGCAGCCCATCTTCGGGAGGGCAGGGCGATGAGCAGTTCTTC. This encodes CASSPSSGGQGDEQFF.

This clone was observed a single time. The V and J genes are TRBV6-1 and TRBJ2-5; 10 nucleotides match TRBD2. The J call may be incorrect, as the DNA end agrees better with TRBJ2-7. Germline V gene sequence: CDR1 MNHNS, CDR2 SASEGT. This CDR3 has 13 amino acids. CDR3 in amino acids: CASKKREGLEQYF. CDR3 in DNA: TGTGCCAGCAAAAAGCGGGAGGGCCTCGAGCAGTACTTC.

CDR3 bases: TGTGCCAGCAGCTCACAGACTGGACAAAGAGGCTATGGCTACACCTTC. Encoded protein: CASSSQTGQRGYGYTF. The V and J genes are TRBV7-3 and TRBJ1-2; D may be TRBD1 (5 bases). Per the germline V gene, CDR1 is SGHTA and CDR2 is FQGTGA. This CDR3 has 16 residues. V was clipped by 4 bases and J by 4 bases, with 19 bases between them.

CDR3 protein: CAWSVRISGYTF. Here the CDR3 DNA reads TGTGCCTGGAGTGTCAGGATCTCGGGCTACACCTTC. This sequence joins TRBV30 and TRBJ1-2; D gene ambiguous. Trimming took off 0 bases at V and 8 bases at J, with 10 bases between the two ends. The CDR3 runs to 12 residues. Germline V gene lookup returns CDR1 GTSNPN and CDR2 SVGIG (reference sequence).

With respect to this clone: The same CDR3 arises from other DNA sequences in this sample as well. The rearrangement uses TRBV5-1 and TRBJ2-7; D not certain. V lost 2 bases and J 4 bases, leaving 10 bases between the germline ends. Germline V gene lookup returns CDR1 SGHRS and CDR2 YFSETQ. The CDR3 contains 13 residues. CDR3 nucleotides: TGCGCCAGCAGCTTAGCAGGAACATACGAGCAGTACTTC. Translated, it gives CASSLAGTYEQYF.

This clone is a singleton in its sample. The genes are TRBV10-3 and TRBJ2-7; TRBD2 might be the D (5 bases). V was cut by 10 bases and J by 4 bases, with 11 bases left in between. This CDR3 contains 11 residues. Germline V gene lookup returns CDR1 ENHRY and CDR2 SYGVKD. The CDR3 here is CATGIQYEQYF. The CDR3 coding sequence is TGTGCCACGGGGATTCAGTACGAGCAGTACTTC.

The CDR3 nucleotides are TGTGCCTGGAGGGTAGGGGGATCTGGAAACACCATATATTTT. It is translated as CAWRVGGSGNTIYF. The chain employs TRBV30 and TRBJ1-3; perhaps TRBD1 as D (6 bases). The germline V and J ends were trimmed by 3 bases and 1 base, with 10 bases remaining between them. The CDR3 is made up of 14 amino acids. From germline, CDR1 is GTSNPN and CDR2 SVGIG (reference sequence).

J is TRBJ2-2 and V is TRBV4-1; a weak D match, TRBD1 (7 bases). Germline loops: CDR1 MGHRA, CDR2 YSYEKL. The V end lost 4 bases, the J end lost 6 bases, and 15 bases lay between the germline ends. The CDR3 is made up of 15 amino acids. The CDR3 here is CASSLYRGGAGELFF. For the CDR3, the DNA is TGCGCCAGCAGCCTTTACAGGGGAGGCGCCGGGGAGCTGTTTTTT.

This clone was seen just once. This chain joins TRBV29-1 and TRBJ1-2; no clear D. The ends were cut back, 3 bases at V and 8 bases at J, with 10 bases in the middle. Germline assignment: CDR1 SQVTM and CDR2 ANQGSEA. The CDR3 length is 11 residues. The CDR3 DNA sequence: TGCAGCGTTGACTGGAGCCCCGGCTACACCTTC. It yields the protein CSVDWSPGYTF.

Details on this clone: The same CDR3 is also encoded by other DNA sequences in this sample. The chain is built from TRBV10-3 and TRBJ2-7, with 8 bases aligning to TRBD2. J lost 6 bases, V lost 7 bases, and 20 bases had no gene match. CDR3 length: 17 amino acids. Looked up from germline, CDR1 is ENHRY and CDR2 is SYGVKD. CDR3 loop: CAITDPGLAGLRAEQYF. The CDR3 nucleotides read TGTGCCATCACTGACCCTGGGCTAGCGGGCTTAAGGGCCGAGCAGTACTTC.

The V gene is TRBV5-1, the J gene TRBJ2-3; 13 bases agree with TRBD2. This CDR3 is 16 amino acids long. V shed 7 bases and J 0 bases; nucleotides not matched to a gene: 5. Germline CDR1 reads SGHRS; CDR2 reads YFSETQ. CDR3 DNA sequence: TGCGCCAGCTGCCTGGGACTAGCGGGGAGCACAGATACGCAGTATTTT. Protein product: CASCLGLAGSTDTQYF.